This TCR beta chain was documented in a study of blood T cell repertoires in COVID-19. Whole-study context: Acute and convalescent COVID-19 specimens originated in the United States, Italy and Spain.

Germline CDR1 is SGHRS and CDR2 is YFSETQ. V lost 0 bases and J lost 13, with 13 bases in between. This CDR3 comprises 12 residues. Clinical history reported by participants formed the basis on which cohorts were assigned. For recovered donors of Cohort 3, there were two negative PCRs, clearance, or symptom resolution. Authors' processing steps: Scientists estimated how many nucleated cells there were by amplifying reference gene primers. Profiled with immunoSEQ multiplex PCR; TCRdb holds only in-frame clones, not every one. V and J calls and clone size come straight from that table; D and trimming were deduced from the DNA. The sample shows about 250,000 clones, 85% to 90% of them seen only once.

This clonotype was obtained from a man aged 35-49 years who had recovered from COVID-19. The sequenced sample consisted of PBMCs or T cells enriched from blood (not recorded which). V is TRBV5-1 and J is TRBJ1-2; D gene ambiguous. CDR3 sequence: CASSLGSGEATF. The CDR3 DNA sequence: TGCGCCAGCAGCTTGGGATCCGGGGAAGCCACCTTC.